The T cell receptor beta chain under discussion was sequenced for a study of T cell responses to AZD1222 COVID-19 vaccine. The junction had 16 bases not matched to a gene; V was cut back by 0 bases and J by 2 bases. This CDR3 has 20 residues. CDR1 is GTSNPN and CDR2 is SVGIG in the germline V gene (reference sequence). Profiled with immunoSEQ multiplex PCR; TCRdb holds only in-frame clones, not every one. Of around 120,000 clones in the sample, about 85% are singletons; the top ten hold 2.4%. This chain joins TRBV30 and TRBJ2-4, with 10 bases matching TRBD2. The receptor was isolated from an adult in good health. This sample comprised peripheral blood, obtained on day 0 of AZD1222 vaccination. The CDR3 here is CAWSVPPLAGVAWTKNIQYF. CDR3 DNA sequence: TGTGCCTGGAGTGTACCCCCCCTAGCGGGAGTTGCTTGGACCAAAAACATTCAGTACTTC.